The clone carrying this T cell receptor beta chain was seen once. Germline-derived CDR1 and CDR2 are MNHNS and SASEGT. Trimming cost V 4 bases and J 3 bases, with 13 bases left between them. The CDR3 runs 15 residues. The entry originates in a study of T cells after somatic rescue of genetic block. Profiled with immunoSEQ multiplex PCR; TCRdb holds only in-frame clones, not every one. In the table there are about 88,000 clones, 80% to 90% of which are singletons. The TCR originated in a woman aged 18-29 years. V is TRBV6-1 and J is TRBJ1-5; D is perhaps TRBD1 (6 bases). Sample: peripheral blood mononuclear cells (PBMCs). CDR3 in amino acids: CASSGHRVPNQPQHF. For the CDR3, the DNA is TGTGCCAGCAGTGGGCACAGGGTCCCCAATCAGCCCCAGCATTTT.